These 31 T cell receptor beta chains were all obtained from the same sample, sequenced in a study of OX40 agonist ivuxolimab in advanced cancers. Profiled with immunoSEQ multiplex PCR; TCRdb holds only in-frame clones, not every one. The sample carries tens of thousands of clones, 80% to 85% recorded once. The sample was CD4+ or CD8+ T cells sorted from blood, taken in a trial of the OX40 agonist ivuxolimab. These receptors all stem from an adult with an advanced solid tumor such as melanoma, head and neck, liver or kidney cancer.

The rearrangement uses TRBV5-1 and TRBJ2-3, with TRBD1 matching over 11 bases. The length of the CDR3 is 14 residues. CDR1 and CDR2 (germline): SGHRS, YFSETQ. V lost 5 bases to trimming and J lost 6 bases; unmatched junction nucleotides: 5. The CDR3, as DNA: TGCGCCAGCAGGACCGGACAGGGGGCCGATACGCAGTATTTT. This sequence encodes CASRTGQGADTQYF.

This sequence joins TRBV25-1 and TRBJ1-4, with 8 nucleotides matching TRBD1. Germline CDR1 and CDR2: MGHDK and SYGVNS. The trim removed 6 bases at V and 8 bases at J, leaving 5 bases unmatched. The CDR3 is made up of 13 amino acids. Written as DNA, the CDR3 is TGTGCCAGCAGGACAGGGGTCGGCGAAAAACTGTTTTTT. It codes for CASRTGVGEKLFF. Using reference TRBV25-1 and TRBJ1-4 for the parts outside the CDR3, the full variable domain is EADIYQTPRYLVIGTGKKITLECSQTMGHDKMYWYQQDPGMELHLIHYSYGVNSTEKGDLSSESTVSRIRTEHFPLTLESARPSHTSQYLCASRTGVGEKLFFGSGTQLSVL.

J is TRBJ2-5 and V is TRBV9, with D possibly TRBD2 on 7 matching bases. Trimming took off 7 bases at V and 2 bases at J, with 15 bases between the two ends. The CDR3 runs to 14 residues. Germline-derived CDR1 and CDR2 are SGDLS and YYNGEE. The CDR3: CASSLGGLQETQYF. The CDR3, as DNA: TGTGCCAGCTCATTGGGGGGGCTGCAAGAGACCCAGTACTTC.

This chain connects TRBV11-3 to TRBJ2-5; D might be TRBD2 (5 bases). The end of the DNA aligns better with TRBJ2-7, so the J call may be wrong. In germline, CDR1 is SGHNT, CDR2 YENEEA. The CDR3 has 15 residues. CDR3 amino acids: CASSLVGLAGYEQYF. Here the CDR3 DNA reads TGTGCCAGCAGCTTAGTTGGCCTAGCTGGCTACGAGCAGTACTTC.

For the CDR3, the DNA is TGTGCCAGCAGTGGAAACTATGGCTACACCTTC. This encodes CASSGNYGYTF. The chain has TRBV25-1 and TRBJ1-2; no clear D. From germline, CDR1 is MGHDK and CDR2 SYGVNS. Trimming stripped 4 bases from V and 2 bases from J, with 2 bases between. CDR3 size: 11 residues.

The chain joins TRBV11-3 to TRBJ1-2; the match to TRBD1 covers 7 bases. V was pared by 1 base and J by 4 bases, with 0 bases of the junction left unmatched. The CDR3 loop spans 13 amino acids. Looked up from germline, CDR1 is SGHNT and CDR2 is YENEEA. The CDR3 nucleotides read TGTGCCAGCAGCTTAGGGACAGGCTATGGCTACACCTTC. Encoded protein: CASSLGTGYGYTF.

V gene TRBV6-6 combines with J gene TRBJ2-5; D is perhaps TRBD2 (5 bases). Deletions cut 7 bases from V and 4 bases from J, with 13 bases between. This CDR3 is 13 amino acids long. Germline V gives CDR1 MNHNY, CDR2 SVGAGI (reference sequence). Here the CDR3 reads CASIDEGGETQYF. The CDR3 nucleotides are TGTGCCAGCATCGACGAGGGCGGAGAGACCCAGTACTTC.

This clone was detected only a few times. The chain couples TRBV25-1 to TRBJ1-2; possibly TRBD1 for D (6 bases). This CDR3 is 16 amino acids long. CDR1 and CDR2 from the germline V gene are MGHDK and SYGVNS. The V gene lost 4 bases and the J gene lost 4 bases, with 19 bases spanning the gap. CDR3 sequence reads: CASSGLGGSGIYGYTF. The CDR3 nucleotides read TGTGCCAGCAGTGGACTGGGGGGCTCGGGCATCTATGGCTACACCTTC.

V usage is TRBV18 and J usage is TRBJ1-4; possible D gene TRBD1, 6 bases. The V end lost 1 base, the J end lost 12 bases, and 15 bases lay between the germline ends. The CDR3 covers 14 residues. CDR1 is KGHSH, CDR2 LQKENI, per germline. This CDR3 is CASSPRGLPTELFF. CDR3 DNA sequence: TGTGCCAGCTCACCACGGGGGCTCCCCACAGAACTGTTTTTT.

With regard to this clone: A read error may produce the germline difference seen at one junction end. Here the CDR3 reads CASSLAGTQGTQYF. In DNA, the CDR3 is TGTGCCAGCAGCTTGGCCGGTACCCAAGGGACCCAGTACTTC. V gene TRBV5-5 combines with J gene TRBJ2-5; the D is unclear. Germline CDR1 SGHKS, CDR2 YYEKEE (reference sequence). This CDR3 region has 14 residues.

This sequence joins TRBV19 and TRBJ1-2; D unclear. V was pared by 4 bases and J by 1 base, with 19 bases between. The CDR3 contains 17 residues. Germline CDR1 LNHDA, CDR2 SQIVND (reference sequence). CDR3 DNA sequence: TGTGCCAGTAGTACGACTCGAGGGTCAGAATATAACTATGGCTACACCTTC. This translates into CASSTTRGSEYNYGYTF. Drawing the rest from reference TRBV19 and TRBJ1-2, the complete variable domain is DGGITQSPKYLFRKEGQNVTLSCEQNLNHDAMYWYRQDPGQGLRLIYYSQIVNDFQKGDIAEGYSVSREKKESFPLTVTSAQKNPTAFYLCASSTTRGSEYNYGYTFGSGTRLTVV.

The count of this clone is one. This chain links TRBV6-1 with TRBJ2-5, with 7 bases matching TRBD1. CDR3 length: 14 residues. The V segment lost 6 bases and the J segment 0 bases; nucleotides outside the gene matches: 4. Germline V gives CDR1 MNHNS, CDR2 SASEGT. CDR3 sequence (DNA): TGTGCCAGCAGCCTGGGACAGAACCAAGAGACCCAGTACTTC. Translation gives CASSLGQNQETQYF.

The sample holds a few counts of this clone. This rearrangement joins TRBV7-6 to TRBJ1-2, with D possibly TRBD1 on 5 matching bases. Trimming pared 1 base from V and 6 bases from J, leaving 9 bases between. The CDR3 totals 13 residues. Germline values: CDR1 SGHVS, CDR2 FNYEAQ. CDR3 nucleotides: TGTGCCAGCAGCTTAGGGCAGGGCCATGGCTACACCTTC. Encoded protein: CASSLGQGHGYTF.

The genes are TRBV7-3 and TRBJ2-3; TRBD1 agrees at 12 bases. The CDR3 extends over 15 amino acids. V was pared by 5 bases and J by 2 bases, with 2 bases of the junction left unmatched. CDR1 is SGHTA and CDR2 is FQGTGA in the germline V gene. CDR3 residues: CASSTGQGATDTQYF. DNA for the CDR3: TGTGCCAGCAGCACGGGACAGGGGGCCACAGATACGCAGTATTTT.

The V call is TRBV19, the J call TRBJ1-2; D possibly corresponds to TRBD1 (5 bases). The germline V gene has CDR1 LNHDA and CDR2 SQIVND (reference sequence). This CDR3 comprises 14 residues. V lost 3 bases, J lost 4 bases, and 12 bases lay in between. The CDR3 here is CASSIRVVGYGYTF. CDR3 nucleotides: TGTGCCAGTAGTATCAGGGTCGTCGGCTATGGCTACACCTTC.

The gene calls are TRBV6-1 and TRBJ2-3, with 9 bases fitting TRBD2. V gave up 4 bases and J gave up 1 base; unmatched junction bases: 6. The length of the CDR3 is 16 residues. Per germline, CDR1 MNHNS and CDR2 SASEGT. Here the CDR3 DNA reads TGTGCCAGCAGTGTCTCTAGCGGGGCCCGCACAGATACGCAGTATTTT. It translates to CASSVSSGARTDTQYF.

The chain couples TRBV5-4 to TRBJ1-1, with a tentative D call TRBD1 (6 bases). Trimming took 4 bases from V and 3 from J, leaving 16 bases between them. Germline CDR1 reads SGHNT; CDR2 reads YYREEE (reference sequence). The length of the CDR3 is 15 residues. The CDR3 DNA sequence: TGTGCCAGCAGCCCCATCGGGGGGCAGGACACTGAAGCTTTCTTT. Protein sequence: CASSPIGGQDTEAFF.

The chain's CDR3 is CASRQTGGRTEAFF. The DNA of the CDR3 is TGTGCCAGCAGGCAAACAGGGGGTAGAACTGAAGCTTTCTTT. The chain joins TRBV14 to TRBJ1-1; 8 bases fit TRBD1. CDR3 length: 14 amino acids. Germline CDR1 is SGHDN and CDR2 is FVKESK. The V segment lost 6 bases and the J segment 5 bases; nucleotides outside the gene matches: 8.

The CDR3 sequence is CASSEEQGAYEQFF. The CDR3 nucleotides read TGTGCCAGCAGTGAGGAACAGGGGGCCTATGAGCAGTTCTTC. The gene calls are TRBV25-1 and TRBJ2-1; 9 bases align to TRBD1. This CDR3 is built from 14 residues. The germline gives CDR1 MGHDK, CDR2 SYGVNS. J was trimmed by 8 bases and V by 3 bases; bases with no gene match: 5. The full variable domain, completed using reference TRBV25-1 and TRBJ2-1, is EADIYQTPRYLVIGTGKKITLECSQTMGHDKMYWYQQDPGMELHLIHYSYGVNSTEKGDLSSESTVSRIRTEHFPLTLESARPSHTSQYLCASSEEQGAYEQFFGPGTRLTVL.

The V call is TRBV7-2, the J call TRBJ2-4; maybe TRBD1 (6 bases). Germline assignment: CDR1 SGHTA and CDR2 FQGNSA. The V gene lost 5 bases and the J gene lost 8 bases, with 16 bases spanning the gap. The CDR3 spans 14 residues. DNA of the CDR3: TGTGCCAGCAGCCCGGGGACATTCGGCGACATTCAGTACTTC. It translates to CASSPGTFGDIQYF.

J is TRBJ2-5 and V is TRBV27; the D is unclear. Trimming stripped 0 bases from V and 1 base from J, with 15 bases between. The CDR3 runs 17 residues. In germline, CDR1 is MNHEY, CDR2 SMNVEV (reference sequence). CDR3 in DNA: TGTGCCAGCAGTTTATCGAGTATCCCCAAGGCCCAAGAGACCCAGTACTTC. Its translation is CASSLSSIPKAQETQYF.

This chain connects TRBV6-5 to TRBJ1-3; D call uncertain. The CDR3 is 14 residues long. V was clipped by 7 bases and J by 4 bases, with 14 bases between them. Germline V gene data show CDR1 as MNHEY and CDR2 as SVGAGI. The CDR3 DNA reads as TGTGCCAGCAACGACTCTCCCGCCGGAAACACCATATATTTT. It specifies CASNDSPAGNTIYF.

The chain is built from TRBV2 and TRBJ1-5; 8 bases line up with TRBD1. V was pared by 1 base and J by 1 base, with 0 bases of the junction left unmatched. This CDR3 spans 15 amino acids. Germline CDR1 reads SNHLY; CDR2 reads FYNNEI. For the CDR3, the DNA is TGTGCCAGCAGTGAAGGGACAGGGAGCAATCAGCCCCAGCATTTT. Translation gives CASSEGTGSNQPQHF.

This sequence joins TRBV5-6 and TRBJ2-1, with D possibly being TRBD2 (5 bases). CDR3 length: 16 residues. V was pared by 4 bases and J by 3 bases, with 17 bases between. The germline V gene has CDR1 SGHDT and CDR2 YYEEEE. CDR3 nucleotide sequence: TGTGCCAGCAGCCAAAAGCGGACCGGCGGCTACAATGAGCAGTTCTTC. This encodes CASSQKRTGGYNEQFF.

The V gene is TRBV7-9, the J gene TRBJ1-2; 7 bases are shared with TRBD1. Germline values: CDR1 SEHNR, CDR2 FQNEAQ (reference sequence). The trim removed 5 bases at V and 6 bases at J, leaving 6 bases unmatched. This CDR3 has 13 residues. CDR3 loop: CASSPGTANGYTF. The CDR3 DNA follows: TGTGCCAGCAGCCCTGGGACAGCTAATGGCTACACCTTC.

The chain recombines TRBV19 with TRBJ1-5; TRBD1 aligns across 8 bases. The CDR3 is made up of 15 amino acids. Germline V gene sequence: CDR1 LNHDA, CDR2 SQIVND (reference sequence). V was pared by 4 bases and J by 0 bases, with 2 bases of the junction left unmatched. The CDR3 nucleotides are TGTGCCAGTAGTACCGGACAGGGTAGCAATCAGCCCCAGCATTTT. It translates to CASSTGQGSNQPQHF. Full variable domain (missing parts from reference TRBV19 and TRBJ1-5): DGGITQSPKYLFRKEGQNVTLSCEQNLNHDAMYWYRQDPGQGLRLIYYSQIVNDFQKGDIAEGYSVSREKKESFPLTVTSAQKNPTAFYLCASSTGQGSNQPQHFGDGTRLSIL.

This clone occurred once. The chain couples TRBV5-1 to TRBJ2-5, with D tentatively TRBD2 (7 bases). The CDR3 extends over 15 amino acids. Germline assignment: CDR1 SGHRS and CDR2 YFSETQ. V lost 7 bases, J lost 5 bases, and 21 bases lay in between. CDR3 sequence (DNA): TGCGCCAGCGCACTGGGGAGGGGGGGCATCGAGACCCAGTACTTC. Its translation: CASALGRGGIETQYF.

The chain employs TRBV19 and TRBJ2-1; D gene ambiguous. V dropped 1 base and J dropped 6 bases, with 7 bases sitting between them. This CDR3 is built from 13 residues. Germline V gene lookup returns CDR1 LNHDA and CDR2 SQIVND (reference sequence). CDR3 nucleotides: TGTGCCAGTAGTATAGCTCCAGCCAATGAGCAGTTCTTC. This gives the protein CASSIAPANEQFF.

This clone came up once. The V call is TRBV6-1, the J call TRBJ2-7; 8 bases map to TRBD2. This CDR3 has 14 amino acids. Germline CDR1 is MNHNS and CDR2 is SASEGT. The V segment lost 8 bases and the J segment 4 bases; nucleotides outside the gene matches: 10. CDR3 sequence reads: CASQRGRGAYEQYF. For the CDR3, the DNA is TGTGCCAGCCAGCGGGGGCGCGGGGCATACGAGCAGTACTTC.

The CDR3 DNA follows: TGTGCCAGCCTACGGACTAGCGGGGCGGAGACCCAGTACTTC. It translates to CASLRTSGAETQYF. The chain recombines TRBV28 with TRBJ2-5, with 12 bases that match TRBD2. Germline V gene sequence: CDR1 MDHEN, CDR2 SYDVKM. CDR3 length: 14 amino acids. The trim removed 8 bases at V and 5 bases at J, leaving 6 bases unmatched.

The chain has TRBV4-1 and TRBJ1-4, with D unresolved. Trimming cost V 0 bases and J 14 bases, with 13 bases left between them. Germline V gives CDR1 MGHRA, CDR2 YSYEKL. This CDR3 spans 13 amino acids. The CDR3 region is CASSQDVEGRLFF. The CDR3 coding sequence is TGCGCCAGCAGCCAAGATGTGGAAGGGCGTCTGTTTTTT.